This is a list of T cell receptor beta chains from one sample in a study of blood T cells in healthy people across ages. Via MiXCR, TCRdb re-called the 5' RACE reads, giving one row per CDR3 protein. The sample has 1.5 million to 2 million distinct CDR3 sequences; around half are singletons. The material sequenced was blood. The source of these receptors is a woman aged 40-49 years in good health. Both conserved end residues are part of each CDR3. The D gene is left open where the match is weak. Part of the rows lack a size; the others show once, few, many or a class for expanded clones.

V gene: TRBV20-1
clone size: few
CDR3 length: 17
J gene: TRBJ2-3
D gene: TRBD2
CDR3 protein: CSARKKGAGDFSSAQYF
CDR3 DNA: TGCAGTGCTAGAAAAAAAGGGGCGGGGGACTTCTCCTCGGCGCAGTATTTT

V gene: TRBV28
clone size: NA
CDR3 length: 14
J gene: TRBJ2-7
D gene: NA
CDR3 protein: CASRTGKSSYEQYF
CDR3 DNA: TGTGCCAGCAGAACAGGGAAGAGCTCCTACGAGCAGTACTTC

V gene: TRBV15
clone size: NA
CDR3 length: 15
J gene: TRBJ1-5
D gene: TRBD1
CDR3 protein: CATSRDGQGDQPQHF
CDR3 DNA: TGTGCCACCAGCAGAGATGGACAGGGGGATCAGCCCCAGCATTTT

V gene: TRBV19
clone size: NA
CDR3 length: 17
J gene: TRBJ2-4
D gene: TRBD1
CDR3 protein: CASSIQQGTGAKNIQYF
CDR3 DNA: TGTGCCAGTAGTATCCAGCAGGGGACAGGGGCCAAAAACATTCAGTACTTC

V gene: TRBV10-3
clone size: few
CDR3 length: 17
J gene: TRBJ1-5
D gene: NA
CDR3 protein: CAISESSAGYSNQPQHF
CDR3 DNA: TGTGCCATCAGTGAGTCCTCAGCAGGTTATAGCAATCAGCCCCAGCATTTT

V gene: TRBV28
clone size: NA
CDR3 length: 15
J gene: TRBJ2-3
D gene: TRBD1
CDR3 protein: CASSYPGQGVDTQYF
CDR3 DNA: TGTGCCAGCAGTTACCCGGGACAGGGGGTTGATACGCAGTATTTT

V gene: TRBV5-5
clone size: NA
CDR3 length: 14
J gene: TRBJ2-5
D gene: TRBD1
CDR3 protein: CASSLDRNQETQYF
CDR3 DNA: TGTGCCAGCAGCCTGGACAGGAACCAAGAGACCCAGTACTTC

V gene: TRBV13
clone size: NA
CDR3 length: 14
J gene: TRBJ2-7
D gene: NA
CDR3 protein: CASSPLGDSYEQYF
CDR3 DNA: TGTGCCAGCAGCCCCCTCGGAGACTCCTACGAGCAGTACTTC

V gene: TRBV5-5
clone size: NA
CDR3 length: 14
J gene: TRBJ2-5
D gene: TRBD1
CDR3 protein: CASGPRDRGLSQYF
CDR3 DNA: TGTGCCAGCGGCCCGAGGGACAGGGGTTTGTCCCAGTACTTC

V gene: TRBV21-1
clone size: few
CDR3 length: 16
J gene: TRBJ2-7
D gene: NA
CDR3 protein: CASQLGQGCLNYEQYF
CDR3 DNA: TGTGCCAGCCAACTGGGACAGGGATGTTTGAACTACGAGCAGTACTTC

V gene: TRBV24-1
clone size: NA
CDR3 length: 17
J gene: TRBJ2-1
D gene: NA
CDR3 protein: CATSDRRVGDYYNEQFF
CDR3 DNA: TGTGCCACCAGTGATCGAAGGGTAGGTGACTACTACAATGAGCAGTTCTTC

V gene: TRBV7-2
clone size: NA
CDR3 length: 14
J gene: TRBJ1-6
D gene: NA
CDR3 protein: CASMETVANSPPHF
CDR3 DNA: TGTGCCAGTATGGAGACGGTGGCCAATTCACCCCCCCACTTT

V gene: TRBV2
clone size: once
CDR3 length: 17
J gene: TRBJ2-3
D gene: NA
CDR3 protein: CASNIRPARSSTDTQYF
CDR3 DNA: TGTGCCAGCAATATCCGACCAGCCCGGTCATCCACAGATACGCAGTATTTT

V gene: TRBV20-1
clone size: few
CDR3 length: 14
J gene: TRBJ2-7
D gene: NA
CDR3 protein: CSASDILSTYEQYF
CDR3 DNA: TGCAGTGCTAGCGACATTCTTAGTACCTACGAGCAGTACTTC

V gene: TRBV6-2/TRBV6-3
clone size: NA
CDR3 length: 14
J gene: TRBJ1-2
D gene: NA
CDR3 protein: CASSYSGLNYGYTF
CDR3 DNA: TGTGCCAGCAGTTACTCAGGACTTAACTATGGCTACACCTTC

V gene: TRBV5-1
clone size: NA
CDR3 length: 13
J gene: TRBJ2-4
D gene: NA
CDR3 protein: CASSSRLGDIQYF
CDR3 DNA: TGCGCCAGCAGCTCGCGTTTAGGGGACATTCAGTACTTC

V gene: TRBV19
clone size: few
CDR3 length: 13
J gene: TRBJ2-7
D gene: TRBD1
CDR3 protein: CASSITGVGEQYF
CDR3 DNA: TGTGCCAGTAGTATAACAGGGGTAGGCGAGCAGTACTTC

V gene: TRBV6-4
clone size: NA
CDR3 length: 15
J gene: TRBJ2-7
D gene: TRBD1
CDR3 protein: CASSGPGTGFYEQYF
CDR3 DNA: TGTGCCAGCAGCGGTCCCGGGACAGGGTTCTACGAGCAGTACTTC

V gene: TRBV9
clone size: NA
CDR3 length: 17
J gene: TRBJ2-1
D gene: TRBD1
CDR3 protein: CASSVNRDSLSYNKQFF
CDR3 DNA: TGTGCCAGCAGCGTGAACCGGGACAGTCTATCCTACAATAAGCAGTTCTTC

V gene: TRBV29-1
clone size: NA
CDR3 length: 13
J gene: TRBJ1-2
D gene: NA
CDR3 protein: CGVVGSSNYGYTF
CDR3 DNA: TGCGGCGTTGTCGGCAGTTCTAACTATGGCTACACCTTC

V gene: TRBV4-1
clone size: few
CDR3 length: 12
J gene: TRBJ2-5
D gene: NA
CDR3 protein: CASSQEAPPQYF
CDR3 DNA: TGCGCCAGCAGCCAAGAGGCCCCCCCCCAGTACTTC

V gene: TRBV4-2
clone size: NA
CDR3 length: 15
J gene: TRBJ1-4
D gene: NA
CDR3 protein: CASSSRQGPGEKLFF
CDR3 DNA: TGTGCCAGCAGCTCTCGGCAGGGGCCGGGTGAAAAACTGTTTTTT

V gene: TRBV20-1
clone size: NA
CDR3 length: 13
J gene: TRBJ1-5
D gene: NA
CDR3 protein: CSSIRDTNQPQHF
CDR3 DNA: TGCAGTTCAATCCGGGACACTAATCAGCCCCAGCATTTT

V gene: TRBV7-9
clone size: few
CDR3 length: 18
J gene: TRBJ2-6
D gene: TRBD1
CDR3 protein: CASSLQRDRVTGANVLTF
CDR3 DNA: TGTGCCAGCAGCCTGCAACGGGACAGGGTTACTGGGGCCAACGTCCTGACTTTC

V gene: TRBV6-5
clone size: once
CDR3 length: 14
J gene: TRBJ2-7
D gene: TRBD1
CDR3 protein: CASSYWDRAYEQYF
CDR3 DNA: TGTGCCAGCAGTTATTGGGACAGGGCCTACGAGCAGTACTTC

V gene: TRBV7-3
clone size: NA
CDR3 length: 14
J gene: TRBJ2-1
D gene: NA
CDR3 protein: CASSLTPGSNEQFF
CDR3 DNA: TGTGCCAGCAGCTTAACCCCGGGCAGCAATGAGCAGTTCTTC

V gene: TRBV10-2
clone size: NA
CDR3 length: 12
J gene: TRBJ2-3
D gene: NA
CDR3 protein: CASRAATDTQYF
CDR3 DNA: TGCGCCAGCAGAGCAGCCACAGATACGCAGTATTTT

V gene: TRBV6-2/TRBV6-3
clone size: few
CDR3 length: 13
J gene: TRBJ2-1
D gene: NA
CDR3 protein: CASTNTGYNEQFF
CDR3 DNA: TGTGCCAGCACCAATACGGGCTACAATGAGCAGTTCTTC

V gene: TRBV7-2
clone size: once
CDR3 length: 15
J gene: TRBJ2-3
D gene: NA
CDR3 protein: CASSETARGTDTQYF
CDR3 DNA: TGTGCCAGCAGCGAAACAGCGAGGGGCACAGATACGCAGTATTTT

V gene: TRBV12-3/TRBV12-4
clone size: NA
CDR3 length: 13
J gene: TRBJ2-1
D gene: NA
CDR3 protein: CASSLDPKNEQFF
CDR3 DNA: TGTGCCAGCAGTTTAGACCCGAAAAATGAGCAGTTCTTC

V gene: TRBV6-1
clone size: NA
CDR3 length: 14
J gene: TRBJ1-5
D gene: NA
CDR3 protein: CASSEAPDNQPQHF
CDR3 DNA: TGTGCTAGCAGTGAAGCTCCAGACAATCAGCCCCAGCATTTT

V gene: TRBV9
clone size: NA
CDR3 length: 18
J gene: TRBJ2-6
D gene: TRBD2
CDR3 protein: CASSSSGGHPSGANVLTF
CDR3 DNA: TGTGCCAGCAGCTCTAGCGGGGGCCATCCCTCTGGGGCCAACGTCCTGACTTTC

V gene: TRBV28
clone size: few
CDR3 length: 15
J gene: TRBJ2-3
D gene: TRBD1
CDR3 protein: CASSSAGTGPDTQYF
CDR3 DNA: TGTGCCAGCAGTTCCGCGGGGACAGGCCCAGATACGCAGTATTTT

V gene: TRBV10-3
clone size: few
CDR3 length: 13
J gene: TRBJ2-3
D gene: TRBD1
CDR3 protein: CAIWTGSTDTQYF
CDR3 DNA: TGTGCCATTTGGACAGGGAGCACAGATACGCAGTATTTT

V gene: TRBV5-6
clone size: NA
CDR3 length: 16
J gene: TRBJ2-3
D gene: NA
CDR3 protein: CASSFAVGPSTDTQYF
CDR3 DNA: TGTGCCAGCAGCTTTGCTGTGGGCCCTAGCACAGATACGCAGTATTTT

V gene: TRBV5-1
clone size: NA
CDR3 length: 17
J gene: TRBJ2-1
D gene: TRBD2
CDR3 protein: CASSLARIASGGDEQFF
CDR3 DNA: TGCGCCAGCAGCTTGGCCCGAATTGCTAGCGGGGGCGATGAGCAGTTCTTC

V gene: TRBV10-3
clone size: NA
CDR3 length: 16
J gene: TRBJ2-5
D gene: TRBD1
CDR3 protein: CAISVGRDRYQETQYF
CDR3 DNA: TGTGCCATCAGTGTGGGGCGGGACAGGTACCAAGAGACCCAGTACTTC

V gene: TRBV10-3
clone size: NA
CDR3 length: 12
J gene: TRBJ2-7
D gene: TRBD1
CDR3 protein: CAIRDSPLEQYF
CDR3 DNA: TGTGCCATCCGGGACAGTCCGCTCGAGCAGTACTTC

V gene: TRBV29-1
clone size: NA
CDR3 length: 12
J gene: TRBJ2-7
D gene: NA
CDR3 protein: CSVITGLNEQYF
CDR3 DNA: TGCAGCGTAATTACAGGGTTAAACGAGCAGTACTTC

V gene: TRBV4-3
clone size: few
CDR3 length: 15
J gene: TRBJ2-1
D gene: NA
CDR3 protein: CASSQVVERRNEQFF
CDR3 DNA: TGCGCCAGCAGCCAAGTTGTAGAGCGTCGGAATGAGCAGTTCTTC

V gene: TRBV5-6
clone size: few
CDR3 length: 16
J gene: TRBJ2-4
D gene: NA
CDR3 protein: CASSQATEEAKNIQYF
CDR3 DNA: TGTGCCAGCAGCCAGGCTACAGAAGAAGCCAAAAACATTCAGTACTTC

V gene: TRBV11-2
clone size: NA
CDR3 length: 13
J gene: TRBJ1-1
D gene: NA
CDR3 protein: CASSFQGFGEAFF
CDR3 DNA: TGTGCCAGCAGCTTTCAGGGTTTCGGTGAAGCTTTCTTT

V gene: TRBV2
clone size: few
CDR3 length: 12
J gene: TRBJ2-5
D gene: NA
CDR3 protein: CAKASSTETQYF
CDR3 DNA: TGTGCCAAGGCGTCCAGCACGGAGACCCAGTACTTC

V gene: TRBV5-6
clone size: few
CDR3 length: 13
J gene: TRBJ1-2
D gene: NA
CDR3 protein: CASSLSAGNGYTF
CDR3 DNA: TGTGCCAGCAGCTTGTCGGCAGGGAACGGCTACACCTTC

V gene: TRBV7-9
clone size: NA
CDR3 length: 13
J gene: TRBJ2-3
D gene: NA
CDR3 protein: CASTSPPGDTQYF
CDR3 DNA: TGTGCCAGCACCTCCCCTCCGGGGGATACGCAGTATTTT

V gene: TRBV20-1
clone size: NA
CDR3 length: 14
J gene: TRBJ1-6
D gene: NA
CDR3 protein: CSTRDGRVVSPLHF
CDR3 DNA: TGCAGTACTAGAGATGGGAGGGTAGTGTCACCCCTCCACTTT

V gene: TRBV12-3/TRBV12-4
clone size: NA
CDR3 length: 16
J gene: TRBJ1-1
D gene: NA
CDR3 protein: CASSLIFGPERGEAFF
CDR3 DNA: TGTGCCAGCAGTTTAATATTTGGGCCAGAGAGAGGTGAAGCTTTCTTT

V gene: TRBV9
clone size: NA
CDR3 length: 18
J gene: TRBJ2-1
D gene: TRBD2
CDR3 protein: CASSTHTGTSGEKNEQFF
CDR3 DNA: TGTGCCAGCAGCACCCATACCGGGACTAGCGGGGAGAAAAATGAGCAGTTCTTC

V gene: TRBV6-2/TRBV6-3
clone size: NA
CDR3 length: 13
J gene: TRBJ1-6
D gene: NA
CDR3 protein: CASSYTSNSPLHF
CDR3 DNA: TGTGCCAGCAGTTACACGAGTAATTCACCCCTCCACTTT

V gene: TRBV4-3
clone size: NA
CDR3 length: 13
J gene: TRBJ1-2
D gene: NA
CDR3 protein: CASRKTGIDGYTF
CDR3 DNA: TGCGCCAGCAGAAAGACGGGGATTGATGGCTACACCTTC

V gene: TRBV6-2/TRBV6-3
clone size: few
CDR3 length: 14
J gene: TRBJ1-4
D gene: NA
CDR3 protein: CASSYRGPNEKLFF
CDR3 DNA: TGTGCCAGCAGTTACAGGGGTCCGAATGAAAAACTGTTTTTT

V gene: TRBV6-2/TRBV6-3
clone size: few
CDR3 length: 13
J gene: TRBJ2-7
D gene: NA
CDR3 protein: CATTPGNSYEQYF
CDR3 DNA: TGTGCCACTACCCCAGGGAACTCCTACGAGCAGTACTTC

V gene: TRBV7-8
clone size: few
CDR3 length: 16
J gene: TRBJ2-7
D gene: TRBD2
CDR3 protein: CASSLALGLAAYEQYF
CDR3 DNA: TGTGCCAGCAGCTTAGCGCTTGGGCTAGCGGCCTACGAGCAGTACTTC

V gene: TRBV9
clone size: few
CDR3 length: 13
J gene: TRBJ2-1
D gene: NA
CDR3 protein: CASSVEFYNEQFF
CDR3 DNA: TGTGCCAGCAGCGTAGAGTTCTACAATGAGCAGTTCTTC

V gene: TRBV11-2
clone size: NA
CDR3 length: 12
J gene: TRBJ1-1
D gene: NA
CDR3 protein: CASSPGWAEAFF
CDR3 DNA: TGTGCCAGCAGCCCAGGGTGGGCTGAAGCTTTCTTT